This T cell receptor beta chain was sequenced in a study of CD8+CD57+ T cells in acquired aplastic anemia. Study-wide context: On average, sorted CD4+ and CD8+ cells gave 3 to 4 ug of DNA.

This clonotype was detected ten times or more. What it binds is not known. Points from the study as a whole: The study identified 25 to 30 CD8+ CDR3 sequences shared by patients and controls.

The authors sequenced patients whose flow cytometry had shown CD8+CD57+ cell expansion. Severe acquired aplastic anemia was present in all patients. Genomic DNA templated the TCR beta VDJ and CDR3 profiling. TCRdb itself ran the reads through MiXCR, one entry per CDR3 protein. This table holds roughly 170,000 distinct CDR3 sequences, approximately 48% found once. V lost 2 bases, J lost 6 bases, and 15 bases lay in between. This CDR3 has 15 residues. The germline gives CDR1 SGHRS, CDR2 YFSETQ. The sample was sorted CD4+, CD8+, or CD8+CD57+ T cells (not recorded which) from PBMCs. The receptor's source is a human donor with aplastic anemia. This chain joins TRBV5-1 and TRBJ1-5; a possible D gene is TRBD1 (5 bases). CDR3 loop: CASSLSPGQGQPQHF. CDR3 bases: TGCGCCAGCAGCTTAAGCCCCGGTCAGGGTCAGCCCCAGCATTTT.